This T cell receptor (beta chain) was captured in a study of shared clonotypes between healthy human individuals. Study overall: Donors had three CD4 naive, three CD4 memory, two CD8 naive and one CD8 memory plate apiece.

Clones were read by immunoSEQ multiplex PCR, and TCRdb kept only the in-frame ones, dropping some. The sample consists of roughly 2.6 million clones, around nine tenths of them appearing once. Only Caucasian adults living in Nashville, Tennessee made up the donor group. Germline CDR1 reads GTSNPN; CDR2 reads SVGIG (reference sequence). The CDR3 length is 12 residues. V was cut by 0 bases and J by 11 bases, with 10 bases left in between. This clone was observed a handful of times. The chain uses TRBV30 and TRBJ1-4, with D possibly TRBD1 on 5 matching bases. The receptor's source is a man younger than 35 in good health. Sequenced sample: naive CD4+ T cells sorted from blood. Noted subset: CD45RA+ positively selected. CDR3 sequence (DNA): TGTGCCTGGAGTGTAGACAGAGTTAAACTGTTTTTT. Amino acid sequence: CAWSVDRVKLFF. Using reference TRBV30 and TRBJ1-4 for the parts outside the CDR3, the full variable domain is SQTIHQWPATLVQPVGSPLSLECTVEGTSNPNLYWYRQAAGRGLQLLFYSVGIGQISSEVPQNLSASRPQDRQFILSSKKLLLSDSGFYLCAWSVDRVKLFFGSGTQLSVL.